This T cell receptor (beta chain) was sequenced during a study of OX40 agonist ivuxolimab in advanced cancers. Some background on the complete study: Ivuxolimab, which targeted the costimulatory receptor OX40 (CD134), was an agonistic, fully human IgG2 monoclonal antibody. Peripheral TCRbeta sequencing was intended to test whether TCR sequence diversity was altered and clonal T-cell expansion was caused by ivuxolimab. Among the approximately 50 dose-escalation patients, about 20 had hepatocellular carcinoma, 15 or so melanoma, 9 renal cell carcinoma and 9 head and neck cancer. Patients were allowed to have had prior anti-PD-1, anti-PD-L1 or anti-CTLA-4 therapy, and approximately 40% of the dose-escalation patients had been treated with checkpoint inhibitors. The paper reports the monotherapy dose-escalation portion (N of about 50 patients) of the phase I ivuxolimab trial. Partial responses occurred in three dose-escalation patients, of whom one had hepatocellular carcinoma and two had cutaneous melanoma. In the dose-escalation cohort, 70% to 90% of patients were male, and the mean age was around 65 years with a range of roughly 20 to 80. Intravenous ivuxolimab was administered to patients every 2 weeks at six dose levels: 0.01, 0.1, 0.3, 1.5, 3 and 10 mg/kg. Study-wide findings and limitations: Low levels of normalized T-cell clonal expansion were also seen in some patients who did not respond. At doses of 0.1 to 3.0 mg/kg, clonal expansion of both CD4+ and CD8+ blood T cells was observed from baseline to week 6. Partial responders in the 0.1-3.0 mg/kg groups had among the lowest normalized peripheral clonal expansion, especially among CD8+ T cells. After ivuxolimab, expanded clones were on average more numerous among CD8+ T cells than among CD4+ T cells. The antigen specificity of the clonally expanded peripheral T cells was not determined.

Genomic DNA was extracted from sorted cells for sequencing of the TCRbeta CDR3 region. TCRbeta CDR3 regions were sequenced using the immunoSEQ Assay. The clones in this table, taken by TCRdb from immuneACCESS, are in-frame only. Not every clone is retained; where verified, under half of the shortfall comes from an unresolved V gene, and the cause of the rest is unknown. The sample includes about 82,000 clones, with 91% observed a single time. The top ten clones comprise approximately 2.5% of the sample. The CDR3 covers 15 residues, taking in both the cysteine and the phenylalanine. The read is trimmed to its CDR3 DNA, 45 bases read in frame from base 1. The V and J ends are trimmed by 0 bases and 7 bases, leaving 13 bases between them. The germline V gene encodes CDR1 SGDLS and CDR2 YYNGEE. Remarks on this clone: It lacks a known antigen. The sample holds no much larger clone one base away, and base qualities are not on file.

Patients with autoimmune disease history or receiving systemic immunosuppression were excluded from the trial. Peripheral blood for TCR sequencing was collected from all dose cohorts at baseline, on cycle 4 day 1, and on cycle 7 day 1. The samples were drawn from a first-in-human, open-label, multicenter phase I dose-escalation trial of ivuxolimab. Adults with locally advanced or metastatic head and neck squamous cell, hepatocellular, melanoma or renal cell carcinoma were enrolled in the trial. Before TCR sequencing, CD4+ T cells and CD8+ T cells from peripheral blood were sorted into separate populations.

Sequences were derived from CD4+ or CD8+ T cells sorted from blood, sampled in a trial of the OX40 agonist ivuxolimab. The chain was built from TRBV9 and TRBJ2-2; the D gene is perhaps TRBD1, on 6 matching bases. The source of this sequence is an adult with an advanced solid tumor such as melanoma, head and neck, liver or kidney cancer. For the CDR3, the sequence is CASSVELQQGGELFF. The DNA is TGTGCCAGCAGCGTAGAACTCCAACAGGGCGGGGAGCTGTTTTTT.